A selection of T cell receptor beta chains follows, all from one sample in a study of beta chain features in type 1 diabetes. The method was immunoSEQ multiplex PCR; TCRdb's version includes in-frame clones alone and lacks a portion of them. The top ten hold 1% of the sample, which has around 340,000 clones, 9.3% seen once. Material for sequencing was central memory CD4+ T cells from blood. These TCRs come from a man between 25 and 39 years old with type 1 diabetes. Both conserved end residues are part of each CDR3. The order of the fields is V gene, D gene, J gene, clone size, CDR3 protein, CDR3 DNA. D genes are given only for firm matches. Some rows mark clone size as missing; the rest say once, few, many or name a class of expanded clone.

TRBV7-2	TRBD1	TRBJ1-2	few	CASSSQTGSGYTF	TGTGCCAGCAGCTCCCAGACAGGGTCTGGCTACACCTTC
TRBV7-9	.	TRBJ1-2	.	CASSLAQHYGYTF	TGTGCCAGCAGCTTAGCACAGCACTATGGCTACACCTTC
TRBV5-1	.	TRBJ2-5	few	CASSLSQTQYF	TGCGCCAGCAGCTTGTCGCAGACCCAGTACTTC
TRBV6-1	.	TRBJ1-5	.	CASGARGPSNQPQHF	TGTGCCAGCGGGGCGCGGGGGCCTAGCAATCAGCCCCAGCATTTT
TRBV5-6	.	TRBJ1-2	.	CASSLEDSYGYTF	TGTGCCAGCAGCTTGGAGGACAGCTATGGCTACACCTTC
TRBV7-7	TRBD2	TRBJ2-1	.	CASSLAGGNEQFF	TGTGCTAGCAGCTTAGCGGGGGGGAATGAGCAGTTCTTC
TRBV19	.	TRBJ1-1	many	CASSPRANTEAFF	TGTGCCAGTAGTCCTCGAGCGAACACTGAAGCTTTCTTT
TRBV4-3	.	TRBJ2-3	few	CASSQARTSTDTQYF	TGCGCCAGCAGCCAAGCGAGGACTAGCACAGATACGCAGTATTTT
TRBV7-9	.	TRBJ2-5	.	CASSLEGGWETQYF	TGTGCCAGCAGCTTAGAAGGGGGTTGGGAGACCCAGTACTTC
TRBV7-9	TRBD1	TRBJ2-2	few	CASSPGTGVTGELFF	TGTGCCAGCAGCCCCGGGACAGGGGTTACCGGGGAGCTGTTTTTT
TRBV27	TRBD2	TRBJ2-7	.	CASRPFRGGSSYEQYF	TGTGCCAGCAGGCCCTTCCGGGGGGGTAGCTCCTACGAGCAGTACTTC
TRBV5-1	TRBD1	TRBJ1-4	few	CASSYAELTGSTNEKLFF	TGCGCCAGCAGCTACGCAGAATTGACAGGGTCGACTAATGAAAAACTGTTTTTT
TRBV27	.	TRBJ1-1	many	CASSPRAGPIEAFF	TGTGCCAGCAGTCCGAGGGCCGGACCGATTGAAGCTTTCTTT
TRBV14	TRBD1	TRBJ1-2	many	CASRRTGKRLVDGYTF	TGTGCCAGCCGCCGGACAGGGAAACGGCTAGTGGATGGCTACACCTTC
TRBV4-1	.	TRBJ1-1	.	CASSQDSAVTEAFF	TGCGCCAGCAGCCAAGATTCAGCGGTAACTGAAGCTTTCTTT
TRBV7-2	TRBD1	TRBJ2-4	few	CASSQDLGQGIAKNIQYF	TGTGCCAGCAGCCAAGATCTGGGACAGGGTATAGCCAAAAACATTCAGTACTTC
TRBV28	.	TRBJ1-5	.	CAAASGGSNQPQHF	TGTGCCGCCGCCTCGGGAGGTAGCAATCAGCCCCAGCATTTT